These 17 T cell receptor beta chains were all obtained from the same sample, sequenced in a study of CD4 and CD8 cells across lung adenocarcinoma regions. TCRdb fed the PCR reads into MiXCR, producing one record per CDR3 protein. Seen here are tens of thousands of distinct CDR3 sequences, under 70% observed once, and the top ten hold 27%. Sample: CD8+ T cells from the center of a lung tumor. These receptors were taken from a female donor with lung adenocarcinoma. The CD4 and CD8 labels of this study may be unreliable.

This clonotype is judged medium-sized (0.01 to 0.1%). V gene TRBV10-2 combines with J gene TRBJ1-2; no reliable D call. V was cut by 2 bases and J by 5 bases, with 3 bases left in between. From germline, CDR1 is WSHSY and CDR2 SAAADI. The CDR3 has 11 amino acids. CDR3 region: CASSEGYGYTF. The CDR3 DNA reads TGCGCCAGCAGTGAGGGTTATGGCTACACCTTC.

The chain recombines TRBV6-1 with TRBJ2-4; D unresolved. This CDR3 spans 14 amino acids. Germline CDR1 is MNHNS and CDR2 is SASEGT. CDR3 nucleotides: TGTGCGGGGAACGTCCCGCGTCAGGAAGAGATTCAGTACTTC. Protein product: CAGNVPRQEEIQYF.

This clonotype came up many times. The chain has TRBV10-3 and TRBJ2-3; 7 nucleotides align to TRBD2. This CDR3 is built from 15 residues. Trimming removed 8 bases from V and 2 bases from J; junction bases left unmatched: 10. Germline loops: CDR1 ENHRY, CDR2 SYGVKD. CDR3 sequence reads: CAIRGDAGVTDTQYF. CDR3 in DNA: TGTGCCATCCGCGGGGATGCGGGGGTCACAGATACGCAGTATTTT.

This rearrangement joins TRBV7-6 to TRBJ2-7, with D perhaps assigned TRBD1 or TRBD2 (5 bases each). Trimming removed 1 base from V and 1 base from J, with 14 bases in between. Germline-derived CDR1 and CDR2 are SGHVS and FNYEAQ. The CDR3 length is 16 residues. The CDR3 sequence is CASSLVSGALSYEQYF. In DNA form, the CDR3 reads TGTGCCAGCAGCTTAGTCTCCGGGGCCCTGTCCTACGAGCAGTACTTC.

V usage is TRBV10-3 and J usage is TRBJ2-3; TRBD2 matches at 12 bases. V lost 3 bases and J lost 2; bases outside the gene matches: 6. Germline values: CDR1 ENHRY, CDR2 SYGVKD. The CDR3 sequence is 17 residues long. CDR3 in amino acids: CAISDPLAGGPTDTQYF. The DNA for the CDR3 is TGTGCCATCAGTGACCCACTAGCGGGGGGCCCCACAGATACGCAGTATTTT.

The J gene is TRBJ2-5, the V gene TRBV7-3; tentatively, D is TRBD2 (7 bases). CDR1 SGHTA and CDR2 FQGTGA come from the germline V gene. CDR3 length: 13 residues. With 1 base removed from V and 13 bases from J, the gap between germline ends came to 16 bases. CDR3 DNA sequence: TGTGCCAGCAGCTTAAGGTCGGGGGAGGGGGTGTACTTC. Translated, it gives CASSLRSGEGVYF.

This rearrangement joins TRBV6-1 to TRBJ1-4; no reliable D call. Germline V CDR1 and CDR2: MNHNS, SASEGT. With 6 bases removed from V and 8 bases from J, the gap between germline ends came to 16 bases. The CDR3 spans 14 residues. CDR3 amino acids: CASSSGPIPEKLFF. CDR3 bases: TGTGCCAGCAGCTCCGGGCCAATTCCGGAAAAACTGTTTTTT.

The rearrangement uses TRBV11-1 and TRBJ2-5, with D unclear. Trimming shortened V by 1 base and J by 0 bases, and 6 bases separated the two germline ends. This CDR3 spans 14 amino acids. Germline V gives CDR1 SGHAT, CDR2 FQDESV (reference sequence). CDR3 sequence (DNA): TGTGCCAGCAGCTTAGAGGCTTACCAAGAGACCCAGTACTTC. Amino acids: CASSLEAYQETQYF. Based on the CDR3 plus reference TRBV11-1 and TRBJ2-5, the full variable domain is EAEVAQSPRYKITEKSQAVAFWCDPISGHATLYWYRQILGQGPELLVQFQDESVVDDSQLPKDRFSAERLKGVDSTLKIQPAELGDSAMYLCASSLEAYQETQYFGPGTRLLVL.

V and J are TRBV7-6 and TRBJ2-3, with D uncertain. V was shortened by 4 bases and J by 2 bases, with 10 bases between the two germline ends. The CDR3 runs to 14 residues. Looked up from germline, CDR1 is SGHVS and CDR2 is FNYEAQ. DNA for the CDR3: TGTGCCAGCAGCTCGACGGACCCCACAGATACGCAGTATTTT. Protein product: CASSSTDPTDTQYF.

V is TRBV3-1 and J is TRBJ2-5; tentative D call: TRBD2 (6 bases). The J call is in doubt because the DNA end fits TRBJ2-7 better. CDR1 and CDR2 (germline): LGHDT, YNNKEL (reference sequence). This CDR3 has 15 residues. CDR3 region: CASSLAAGISYEQYF. DNA of the CDR3: TGTGCCAGCAGCCTTGCGGCGGGAATCTCCTACGAGCAGTACTTC.

This chain connects TRBV5-1 to TRBJ2-2; 14 bases match TRBD2. V trimming: 5 bases; J trimming: 6 bases; junction bases outside the gene matches: 6. This CDR3 comprises 16 residues. Germline V lookup: CDR1 SGHRS, CDR2 YFSETQ. This chain's CDR3 is CASRGTSGRRSGELFF. CDR3 nucleotides: TGCGCCAGCAGAGGGACTAGCGGGAGAAGATCCGGGGAGCTGTTTTTT.

The chain recombines TRBV6-1 with TRBJ2-3; possibly TRBD1 for D (7 bases). Matching the DNA end better, TRBJ2-7 makes the J call doubtful. The V gene's germline CDR1 is MNHNS and CDR2 SASEGT. CDR3 length equals 15 residues. DNA for the CDR3: TGTGCCAGGGGGCAGGGGGGCCGCGACCCAGATACGCAGTACTTC. Its protein product is CARGQGGRDPDTQYF.

The chain uses TRBV6-1 and TRBJ2-5; TRBD1 matches 8 bases. TRBJ2-7 explains the end of the DNA better; the J call may be wrong. The CDR3 has 14 amino acids. Germline CDR1 and CDR2: MNHNS and SASEGT. The CDR3 DNA sequence: TGTGCCACGACCGGACAGGGCGGTCCCTACGAGCAGTACTTC. Its translation: CATTGQGGPYEQYF.

This clonotype was picked up one time. This sequence joins TRBV10-3 and TRBJ2-5; 9 bases are shared with TRBD1. CDR1 is ENHRY and CDR2 is SYGVKD in the germline V gene. The CDR3 has 17 amino acids. The V and J ends lost 2 bases and 5 bases, in that order; junction bases with no gene match: 12. The CDR3 sequence: CAISEGGQGWGSETQYF. CDR3 sequence (DNA): TGTGCCATCAGTGAGGGGGGACAGGGATGGGGCTCTGAGACCCAGTACTTC.

The CDR3 protein is CARGLRGTDTQYF. CDR3 nucleotides: TGTGCCAGGGGGCTTCGGGGCACAGATACGCAGTATTTT. This chain connects TRBV27 to TRBJ2-3; D is perhaps TRBD1 (5 bases). From germline, CDR1 is MNHEY and CDR2 SMNVEV (reference sequence). Trimming left V 9 bases short and J 1 base short, with 11 bases between. This CDR3 is built from 13 residues.

The V call is TRBV6-1, the J call TRBJ2-5; no clear D. Germline V gives CDR1 MNHNS, CDR2 SASEGT. Trimming shortened V by 6 bases and J by 5 bases, and 7 bases separated the two germline ends. This CDR3 is built from 11 residues. The CDR3 sequence: CASSPLETQYF. CDR3 DNA sequence: TGTGCCAGCAGCCCCTTGGAGACCCAGTACTTC.

Turning to this clonotype: The junction departs from germline at one end; a sequencing error may be responsible. The chain recombines TRBV6-1 with TRBJ2-2; the D gene is possibly TRBD2 (7 bases). This CDR3 region has 15 residues. Germline CDR1 MNHNS, CDR2 SASEGT. CDR3 loop: CASRGGGTDTETLYF. DNA of the CDR3: TGTGCCAGCCGCGGGGGCGGAACCGACACCGAGACGCTGTATTTT.